One sample yielded the 13 T cell receptor beta chains listed below, sequenced in a study of beta chain features in type 1 diabetes. Reverse transcription of all isolated RNA meant that expressed TCRB transcripts were sequenced. The protocol was immunoSEQ multiplex PCR, while the TCRdb copy is restricted to in-frame clones and leaves out a portion. Here the sample spans roughly 170,000 clones, about 12% being singletons. Sequencing was carried out using central memory CD4+ T cells from blood. Source of these receptors: a woman between 18 and 30 years old in good health.

The chain combines TRBV28 with TRBJ2-5, with D possibly matching TRBD2 (5 bases). CDR3 size: 14 residues. Germline CDR1 is MDHEN and CDR2 is SYDVKM. V shed 6 bases and J shed 4 bases, with 15 bases lying between them. CDR3: CASSLTGNGETQYF. The CDR3 DNA is TGTGCCAGCAGCCTAACCGGGAATGGAGAGACCCAGTACTTC.

The chain combines TRBV5-1 with TRBJ2-1, with TRBD2 matching 7 bases. This CDR3 is 15 amino acids long. V shed 5 bases, J shed 0 bases, and the junction held 5 bases outside the gene matches. Germline V gene lookup returns CDR1 SGHRS and CDR2 YFSETQ. Written as DNA, the CDR3 is TGCGCCAGCAGGGAAGCGGGAAGCTCCTACAATGAGCAGTTCTTC. Residues: CASREAGSSYNEQFF.

This chain connects TRBV5-6 to TRBJ2-5, with a tentative D call TRBD1 (5 bases). V lost 2 bases and J 2 bases, leaving 13 bases between the germline ends. CDR3 length equals 15 residues. Per the germline V gene, CDR1 is SGHDT and CDR2 is YYEEEE. The CDR3, as DNA: TGTGCCAGCAGCTTTAGACAGTCACTACAAGAGACCCAGTACTTC. Translation: CASSFRQSLQETQYF.

The chain couples TRBV5-1 to TRBJ2-7; 8 bases map to TRBD1. The V gene end was trimmed by 5 bases and the J gene end by 2 bases; junction bases not matched to a gene: 6. The CDR3 spans 14 residues. Germline loops: CDR1 SGHRS, CDR2 YFSETQ. Here the CDR3 reads CASSRGQEPYEQYF. As DNA, the CDR3 is TGCGCCAGCAGTAGGGGACAGGAACCCTACGAGCAGTACTTC. Variable domain in full (rest from reference TRBV5-1 and TRBJ2-7): KAGVTQTPRYLIKTRGQQVTLSCSPISGHRSVSWYQQTPGQGLQFLFEYFSETQRNKGNFPGRFSGRQFSNSRSEMNVSTLELGDSALYLCASSRGQEPYEQYFGPGTRLTVT.

The V and J genes are TRBV30 and TRBJ2-3; 8 bases fit TRBD2. CDR3 size: 13 residues. Trimming cost V 3 bases and J 4 bases; bases outside gene matches: 3. Germline V gene lookup returns CDR1 GTSNPN and CDR2 SVGIG (reference sequence). CDR3 DNA sequence: TGTGCCTGGAGAGAAGCGGGAGCAGATACGCAGTATTTT. Encoded protein: CAWREAGADTQYF. Filled out from reference TRBV30 and TRBJ2-3, the complete variable domain reads SQTIHQWPATLVQPVGSPLSLECTVEGTSNPNLYWYRQAAGRGLQLLFYSVGIGQISSEVPQNLSASRPQDRQFILSSKKLLLSDSGFYLCAWREAGADTQYFGPGTRLTVL.

This clone has a handful of counts. The V gene is TRBV9, the J gene TRBJ2-2; a possible D gene is TRBD1 (5 bases). Germline values: CDR1 SGDLS, CDR2 YYNGEE. With 0 bases removed from V and 7 bases from J, the gap between germline ends came to 10 bases. The CDR3 totals 14 residues. DNA of the CDR3: TGTGCCAGCAGCGTAGGATGGGGCAGCGGGGAGCTGTTTTTT. It is translated as CASSVGWGSGELFF.

This clone occurred a few times. The chain has TRBV28 and TRBJ2-5, with TRBD1 matching over 7 bases. The CDR3 runs to 13 residues. The germline CDR1 and CDR2 sequences are MDHEN and SYDVKM. With V trimmed by 7 bases and J by 7 bases, 9 bases remained unmatched. The CDR3: CASNRQGLGTQYF. The CDR3 DNA sequence: TGTGCCAGCAACCGACAGGGTTTAGGGACCCAGTACTTC.

This clone has only a few counts. The J gene is TRBJ1-3, the V gene TRBV18; D is undetermined. CDR1 and CDR2 (germline): KGHSH, LQKENI. The V end lost 2 bases, the J end lost 0 bases, and 11 bases lay between the germline ends. The CDR3 has 16 residues. The CDR3 sequence is CASSPALEFSGNTIYF. The CDR3 coding sequence is TGTGCCAGCTCACCAGCGCTTGAGTTCTCTGGAAACACCATATATTTT.

The V gene is TRBV5-1, the J gene TRBJ2-5, with no clear D. Germline CDR1 reads SGHRS; CDR2 reads YFSETQ. V was trimmed by 8 bases and J by 3 bases, leaving 20 bases between them. The CDR3 has 15 amino acids. The CDR3: CASLDPARPEETQYF. CDR3 nucleotides: TGCGCCAGTCTAGATCCGGCCCGCCCGGAAGAGACCCAGTACTTC.

A few counts support this clone. This chain links TRBV28 with TRBJ1-5; 9 positions match TRBD1. The junction had 9 bases not matched to a gene; V was cut back by 6 bases and J by 6 bases. This CDR3 has 15 residues. Germline values: CDR1 MDHEN, CDR2 SYDVKM. DNA for the CDR3: TGTGCCAGCAGCCTAAAAAGGACAGGGGTTCAGCCCCAGCATTTT. Translation gives CASSLKRTGVQPQHF.

Only a few counts were recorded for this clone. The same CDR3 is also encoded by other DNA sequences in this sample. This chain uses TRBV7-2 with TRBJ1-5, with TRBD1 matching 12 bases. In germline, CDR1 is SGHTA, CDR2 FQGNSA. CDR3 length: 15 amino acids. Trimming at V came to 4 bases and at J to 4 bases, leaving 2 bases not matched to a gene. Here the CDR3 reads CASSSGQGANQPQHF. Written as DNA, the CDR3 is TGTGCCAGCAGCTCGGGACAGGGGGCTAATCAGCCCCAGCATTTT.

This clone has only a few counts. The J gene is TRBJ2-1, the V gene TRBV28; 11 nucleotides match TRBD2. The germline V gene encodes CDR1 MDHEN and CDR2 SYDVKM. This CDR3 is 16 amino acids long. J was trimmed by 5 bases and V by 0 bases; bases with no gene match: 3. The CDR3 nucleotides read TGTGCCAGCAGTTTATGGGGGACTAGCGGACACAATGAGCAGTTCTTC. It codes for CASSLWGTSGHNEQFF.

The chain carries TRBV7-8 and TRBJ2-2; TRBD2 might be the D (5 bases). The germline gives CDR1 SGHVS, CDR2 FQNEAQ. The CDR3 runs to 14 residues. V was cut by 3 bases and J by 6 bases, with 11 bases left in between. This CDR3 reads CASSLRERSGELFF. The CDR3 bases are TGTGCCAGCAGCTTGAGGGAGCGGTCCGGGGAGCTGTTTTTT. The whole variable domain, filled in from reference TRBV7-8 and TRBJ2-2, reads GAGVSQSPRYKVAKRGQDVALRCDPISGHVSLFWYQQALGQGPEFLTYFQNEAQLDKSGLPSDRFFAERPEGSVSTLKIQRTQQEDSAVYLCASSLRERSGELFFGEGSRLTVL.